Listed below are T cell receptor beta chains from one sample, sequenced in a study of blood T cell repertoires in COVID-19. TCRdb's table, derived via immunoSEQ multiplex PCR, lists solely in-frame clones and lacks some. The sample records more than 200,000 clones, more than 75% being singletons. The sequenced sample was PBMCs or T cells enriched from blood (not recorded which). These receptor sequences come from a man aged 35 to 55 who had recovered from COVID-19. CDR3s include the opening cysteine and the closing phenylalanine or tryptophan. The size entry is marked missing in some rows and otherwise reads once, few, many or a size class.

TRBV7-3,NA,CASHLKPAAEKLFF
TRBV7-8,once,CASSYGQYNEQFF
TRBV3-1/TRBV3-2,NA,CASAHVPGDRGEVLNEKLFF
TRBV5-6,NA,CASSLASGVVKTQYF
TRBV28,NA,CASSLLYSGANVLTF
TRBV15,NA,CATSRDIGTGPYEQYF
TRBV5-5,NA,CASSHYRGVRGILGVSPLHF
TRBV19,NA,CASISPGGSNQPQHF
TRBV7-8,NA,CASSPRPYTF
TRBV7-2,NA,CASSLSGGVANEKLFF
TRBV3-1/TRBV3-2,NA,CASSPGGDYGYTF
TRBV27,NA,CASSFGQDTGELFF
TRBV7-9,NA,CASSLAAGPSSGANVLTF
TRBV7-6,NA,CASSIEAGGTYEQYF
TRBV9,few,CASSGTGLEAFF
TRBV5-5,NA,CASSPVEGPSNQPQHF
TRBV5-1,NA,CASSPTTSVDHGELFF
TRBV27,NA,CASSFREGDTQYF
TRBV15,NA,CATSRDRGRLSGNTIYF
TRBV28,few,CASSSDRVTEAFF
TRBV5-4,NA,CASSLALDREDGYTF
TRBV11-2,NA,CASSSRGASGGNTIYF
TRBV19,NA,CASSVQQVGNTEAFF
TRBV5-1,once,CASSFIGSENTEAFF
TRBV5-1,NA,CASSWTARNTGELFF
TRBV3-1/TRBV3-2,NA,CASSLRGGKGEKLFF
TRBV7-2,few,CASDPGLPVAKNIQYF
TRBV10-3,NA,CATGLAGGLTGELFF
TRBV19,NA,CASSIAGTSLQETQYF
TRBV27,NA,CASKGTGGGGYTF
TRBV3-1/TRBV3-2,NA,CASSQGLAGWAKNIQYF
TRBV27,NA,CASRAGTGGAGGREQYF
TRBV7-2,once,CASSLGGGIGYEQYF
TRBV5-1,NA,CASSLGPSSYEQYF
TRBV5-1,NA,CASSFEGTETQYF
TRBV9,NA,CASSGRGGSGNTIYF
TRBV30,NA,CAWSVSQFQFF
TRBV28,few,CASSLRGGQPQHF
TRBV2,NA,CASSEAQGTGNEKLFF
TRBV20-1,NA,CSATGEETQYF
TRBV6-5,few,CASSSFGSPLHF
TRBV6-1,few,CASSEMGGGPYEQYF
TRBV9,NA,CASSVGGTGMNTEAFF
TRBV5-1,NA,CASSPVSGANVLTF
TRBV10-3,NA,CAISGGFLYEQYF
TRBV2,NA,CATSGGGISYNEQFF
TRBV7-2,NA,CASSSDTGGGFF
TRBV19,NA,CASGQGNTGELFF
TRBV24-1,NA,CATSDLTPDYEQYF
TRBV7-6,NA,CASSGADRGAYNEQFF
TRBV5-4,NA,CASSLVNWGRETEAFF
TRBV15,few,CATSRDRSGLGYEQYF
TRBV5-8,few,CASSHVGARTTSYEQYF